Given below is one T cell receptor beta chain in context. This record comes from a study of blood T cell repertoires in COVID-19. J lost 5 bases, V lost 5 bases, and 5 bases had no gene match. This CDR3 region has 13 residues. CDR1 and CDR2 (germline): SGHTA, FQGNSA. Some clones are missing from TCRdb's copy, which holds only in-frame ones; the method was immunoSEQ multiplex PCR. This repertoire shows under 300,000 clones, 70% to 90% found once; its top ten account for 9.5% to 12%. The sample taken for sequencing was peripheral blood. The chain carries TRBV7-2 and TRBJ2-5, with 7 bases lining up with TRBD1. This sequence originates from a woman in her 70s with acute or convalescent COVID-19. DNA for the CDR3: TGTGCCAGCAGCGGGACAGTTTTGGAGACCCAGTACTTC. This sequence encodes CASSGTVLETQYF.